Each of the 4 T cell receptor beta chains below was sequenced from the same sample in a study of T-cell memory formation after mild COVID-19. Via MiXCR, TCRdb re-called the 5' RACE reads, giving one row per CDR3 protein. Of fewer than 450,000 distinct CDR3 sequences detected, less than 25% appear once; the ten largest clones hold 8.5% to 9%. Sequenced sample: PBMCs or a T cell subset sorted from them (not recorded which). These receptors originate from an adult woman who had mild COVID-19 (a few samples of this study predate the infection). Cell type and time point are not known.

This clonotype was seen only a few times. J is TRBJ1-5 and V is TRBV7-8; 10 bases match TRBD1. The CDR3 has 16 residues. Germline values: CDR1 SGHVS, CDR2 FQNEAQ. Trimming took 3 bases from V and 2 from J; bases not matched to a gene: 4. The CDR3 reads CASSFPGTGGNQPQHF. DNA for the CDR3: TGTGCCAGCAGCTTCCCCGGGACAGGGGGCAATCAGCCCCAGCATTTT. The whole variable domain, remainder taken from reference TRBV7-8 and TRBJ1-5, is GAGVSQSPRYKVAKRGQDVALRCDPISGHVSLFWYQQALGQGPEFLTYFQNEAQLDKSGLPSDRFFAERPEGSVSTLKIQRTQQEDSAVYLCASSFPGTGGNQPQHFGDGTRLSIL.

This chain links TRBV9 with TRBJ2-1, with D perhaps assigned TRBD1 or TRBD2 (6 bases each). Trimming removed 0 bases at V and 7 bases at J, with 14 bases between. The germline gives CDR1 SGDLS, CDR2 YYNGEE. CDR3 length: 15 amino acids. CDR3 region: CASSVGGAGRNEQFF. The CDR3 DNA reads as TGTGCCAGCAGCGTAGGGGGGGCCGGTAGAAATGAGCAGTTCTTC.

CDR3 DNA: TGTGCCAGCAGCCTAGACATGGACTCCTCCTACGAGCAGTACTTC. This gives the protein CASSLDMDSSYEQYF. The chain recombines TRBV3-1 with TRBJ2-7, with D perhaps TRBD2 (5 bases). Trimming took off 4 bases at V and 0 bases at J, with 13 bases between the two ends. Germline CDR1 is LGHDT and CDR2 is YNNKEL (reference sequence). This CDR3 is 15 amino acids long.

This clonotype came up a few times. The chain joins TRBV6-5 to TRBJ2-2; D is unresolved. Germline V CDR1 and CDR2: MNHEY, SVGAGI. The CDR3 runs to 14 residues. Trimming stripped 3 bases from V and 0 bases from J, with 5 bases between. For the CDR3, the DNA is TGTGCCAGCAGTTATACGGCGAACACCGGGGAGCTGTTTTTT. Protein sequence: CASSYTANTGELFF.